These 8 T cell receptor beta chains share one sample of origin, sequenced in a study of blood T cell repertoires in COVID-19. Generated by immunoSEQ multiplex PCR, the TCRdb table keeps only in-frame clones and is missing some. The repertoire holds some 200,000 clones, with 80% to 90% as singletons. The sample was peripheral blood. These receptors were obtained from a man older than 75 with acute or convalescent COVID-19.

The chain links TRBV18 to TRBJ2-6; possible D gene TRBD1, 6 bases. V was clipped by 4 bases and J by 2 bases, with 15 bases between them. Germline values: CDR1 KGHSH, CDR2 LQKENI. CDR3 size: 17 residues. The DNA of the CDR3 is TGTGCCAGCTCACTGGGCACAGGGAAAACTGGGGCCAACGTCCTGACTTTC. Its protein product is CASSLGTGKTGANVLTF.

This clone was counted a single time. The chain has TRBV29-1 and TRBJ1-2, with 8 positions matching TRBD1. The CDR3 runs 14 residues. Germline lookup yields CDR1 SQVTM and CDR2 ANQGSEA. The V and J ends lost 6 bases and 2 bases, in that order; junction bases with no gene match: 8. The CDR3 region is CSVEKTGANYGYTF. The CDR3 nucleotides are TGCAGCGTCGAGAAGACAGGGGCCAACTATGGCTACACCTTC.

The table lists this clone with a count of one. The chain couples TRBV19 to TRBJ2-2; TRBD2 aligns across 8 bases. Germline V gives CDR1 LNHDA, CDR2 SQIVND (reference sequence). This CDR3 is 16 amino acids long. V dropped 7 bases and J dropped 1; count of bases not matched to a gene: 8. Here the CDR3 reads CASIRVAGGNTGELFF. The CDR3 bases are TGTGCCAGTATCCGTGTGGCGGGAGGGAACACCGGGGAGCTGTTTTTT.

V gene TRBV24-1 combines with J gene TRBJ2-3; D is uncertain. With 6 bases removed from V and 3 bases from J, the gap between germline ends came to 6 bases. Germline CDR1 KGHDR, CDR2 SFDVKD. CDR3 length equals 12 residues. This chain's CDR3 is CATSTPTDTQYF. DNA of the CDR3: TGTGCCACCAGTACTCCTACAGATACGCAGTATTTT.

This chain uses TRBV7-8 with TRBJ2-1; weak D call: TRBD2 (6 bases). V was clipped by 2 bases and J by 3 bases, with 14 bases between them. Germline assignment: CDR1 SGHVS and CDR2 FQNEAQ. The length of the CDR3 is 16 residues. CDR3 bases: TGTGCCAGCAGCTTAACGGGACTTCTGAACTACAATGAGCAGTTCTTC. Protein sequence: CASSLTGLLNYNEQFF.

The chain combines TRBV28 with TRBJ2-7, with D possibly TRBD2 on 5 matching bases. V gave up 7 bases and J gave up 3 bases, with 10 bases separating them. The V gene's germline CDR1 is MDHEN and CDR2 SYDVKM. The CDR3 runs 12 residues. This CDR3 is CASISGDYEQYF. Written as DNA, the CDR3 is TGTGCCAGCATCTCCGGGGACTACGAGCAGTACTTC.

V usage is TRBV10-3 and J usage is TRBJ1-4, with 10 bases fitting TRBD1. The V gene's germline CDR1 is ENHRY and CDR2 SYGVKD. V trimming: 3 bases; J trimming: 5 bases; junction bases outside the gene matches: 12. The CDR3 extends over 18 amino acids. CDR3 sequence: CAISDSDRGPMGNEKLFF. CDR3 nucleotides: TGTGCCATCAGTGACTCCGACAGGGGGCCTATGGGGAATGAAAAACTGTTTTTT.

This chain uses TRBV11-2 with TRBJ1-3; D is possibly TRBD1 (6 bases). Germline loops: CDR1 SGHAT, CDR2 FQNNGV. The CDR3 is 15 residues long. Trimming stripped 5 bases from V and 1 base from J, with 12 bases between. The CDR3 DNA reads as TGTGCCAGCAGCCACCGACAGGCGTCTGGAAACACCATATATTTT. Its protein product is CASSHRQASGNTIYF.